This entry lists 12 T cell receptor beta chains sequenced from one sample in a study of response to subunit inactivated influenza vaccine. TCRdb re-called the RT-PCR reads with MiXCR, one entry per CDR3 protein. The sample lists hundreds of thousands of distinct CDR3 sequences; approximately 15% were seen once. Sequenced here: CD4+ T cells sorted from PBMCs, sampled approximately 25 months after vaccination. The receptors originated from a man between 45 and 75 years old who received an inactivated influenza vaccine.

The chain has TRBV7-2 and TRBJ2-5; TRBD1 agrees at 8 bases. Germline loops: CDR1 SGHTA, CDR2 FQGNSA. The CDR3 consists of 14 residues. Trimming at V came to 4 bases and at J to 3 bases, leaving 4 bases not matched to a gene. The CDR3 DNA reads as TGTGCCAGCAGCTCGGACAGGGCGAAAGAGACCCAGTACTTC. Translated: CASSSDRAKETQYF.

V usage is TRBV28 and J usage is TRBJ2-6; D is unclear. The length of the CDR3 is 15 residues. The germline V and J ends were trimmed by 1 base and 2 bases, with 6 bases remaining between them. Germline V gene sequence: CDR1 MDHEN, CDR2 SYDVKM. CDR3 in DNA: TGTGCCAGCAGTTTATTTACCGCTGGGGCCAACGTCCTGACTTTC. Its translation is CASSLFTAGANVLTF. Using reference TRBV28 and TRBJ2-6 for the parts outside the CDR3, the full variable domain is DVKVTQSSRYLVKRTGEKVFLECVQDMDHENMFWYRQDPGLGLRLIYFSYDVKMKEKGDIPEGYSVSREKKERFSLILESASTNQTSMYLCASSLFTAGANVLTFGAGSRLTVL.

This clonotype was picked up a small number of times. This rearrangement joins TRBV20-1 to TRBJ2-3; no clear D. Trimming cost V 6 bases and J 2 bases, with 12 bases left between them. Per germline, CDR1 DFQATT and CDR2 SNEGSKA (reference sequence). The CDR3 runs to 13 residues. CDR3 nucleotides: TGCAGTGCCCCGGAGAGTGCCACAGATACGCAGTATTTT. It yields the protein CSAPESATDTQYF.

This clonotype turned up a few times. The CDR3 coding sequence is TGTGCCAGCAGTCCTTCAGGGGGATTATCTAGCACAGATACGCAGTATTTT. The encoded protein is CASSPSGGLSSTDTQYF. The rearrangement joins TRBV12-3 or TRBV12-4 to TRBJ2-3, with TRBD1 identical over 7 bases. The CDR3 runs to 17 residues. Trimming removed 5 bases from V and 0 bases from J; junction bases left unmatched: 11.

This clonotype appeared many times. This rearrangement joins TRBV7-9 to TRBJ1-1; 8 bases align to TRBD1. The V gene end was trimmed by 5 bases and the J gene end by 2 bases; junction bases not matched to a gene: 4. This CDR3 comprises 14 residues. Germline lookup yields CDR1 SEHNR and CDR2 FQNEAQ (reference sequence). In nucleotides, the CDR3 is TGTGCCAGCAGCGTACAGGGGGTAAACACTGAAGCTTTCTTT. This encodes CASSVQGVNTEAFF.

The CDR3 region is CASLTGGNEKLFF. The CDR3 DNA reads as TGTGCCAGCCTGACAGGGGGAAATGAAAAACTGTTTTTT. The chain recombines TRBV5-8 with TRBJ1-4; TRBD1 agrees at 9 bases. Germline V gene sequence: CDR1 SGHTS, CDR2 YDEGEE. CDR3 length: 13 residues. The V and J ends lost 7 bases and 5 bases, in that order; junction bases with no gene match: 3.

This clonotype showed up many times. The chain joins TRBV24-1 to TRBJ2-1; 15 positions match TRBD2. Germline CDR1 and CDR2: KGHDR and SFDVKD. V gave up 2 bases and J gave up 2 bases; unmatched junction bases: 6. This CDR3 is built from 19 residues. The CDR3 DNA reads as TGTGCCACCAGTGATTCCGGACTAGCGGGAGGGTGGACCTACAATGAGCAGTTCTTC. As protein: CATSDSGLAGGWTYNEQFF.

Comment on this clonotype: A much larger clone lies one base from this, so it may be a read error. The CDR3 loop is CAGSQRLPDTQYF. The CDR3 region has the DNA TGCGCCGGCAGCCAAAGGCTTCCAGATACGCAGTATTTT. V and J are TRBV4-1 and TRBJ2-3; D uncertain. This CDR3 has 13 residues. Germline V CDR1 and CDR2: MGHRA, YSYEKL.

This clonotype was seen ten or more times. CDR3 amino acids: CASSQEGETQYF. In nucleotides, the CDR3 is TGTGCCAGCAGCCAAGAGGGAGAGACCCAGTACTTC. The chain joins TRBV7-9 to TRBJ2-5, with D possibly being TRBD2 (5 bases). CDR3 size: 12 residues. Trimming took 5 bases from V and 4 from J, leaving 8 bases between them. The germline gives CDR1 SEHNR, CDR2 FQNEAQ (reference sequence).

This clonotype showed up just a few times. The chain carries TRBV20-1 and TRBJ1-6; D perhaps matches TRBD1 (6 bases). The CDR3 totals 14 residues. Germline CDR1 DFQATT, CDR2 SNEGSKA (reference sequence). Trimming took 3 bases from V and 5 from J, leaving 11 bases between them. In nucleotides, the CDR3 is TGCAGTGCTAGTCCGGACAGTAATAATTCACCCCTCCACTTT. It translates to CSASPDSNNSPLHF.

This clonotype turned up a few times. CDR3 nucleotides: TGTGCCAGCAGGCGGACGACAGGGGAGCAGTACTTC. Its translation: CASRRTTGEQYF. V gene TRBV12-3 or TRBV12-4 combines with J gene TRBJ2-7; 7 bases agree with TRBD1. There are 12 residues in the CDR3. V trimming: 6 bases; J trimming: 7 bases; junction bases outside the gene matches: 6.

The V call is TRBV9, the J call TRBJ2-1, with D perhaps TRBD1 or TRBD2 (6 bases each). The germline V gene encodes CDR1 SGDLS and CDR2 YYNGEE. The V gene lost 2 bases and the J gene lost 2 bases, with 14 bases spanning the gap. The CDR3 totals 16 residues. The CDR3 reads CASSVVGGRAYNEQFF. Here the CDR3 DNA reads TGTGCCAGCAGCGTCGTTGGGGGGCGCGCCTACAATGAGCAGTTCTTC. Complete variable domain (other parts from reference TRBV9 and TRBJ2-1): DSGVTQTPKHLITATGQRVTLRCSPRSGDLSVYWYQQSLDQGLQFLIQYYNGEERAKGNILERFSAQQFPDLHSELNLSSLELGDSALYFCASSVVGGRAYNEQFFGPGTRLTVL.